The 20 T cell receptor beta chains presented below share a single source sample, sequenced in a study of blood T cell repertoires in COVID-19. Profiled with immunoSEQ multiplex PCR; TCRdb holds only in-frame clones, not every one. The sample includes roughly 210,000 clones, about nine tenths seen only once; the top ten take around 7%. Specimen: PBMCs or T cells enriched from blood (not recorded which). Every receptor here comes from a young man in a cohort exposed to, infected with or recovered from COVID-19 (not recorded which).

The V gene is TRBV13, the J gene TRBJ2-7, with 7 bases identical to TRBD1. This CDR3 is built from 15 residues. Looked up from germline, CDR1 is PRHDT and CDR2 is FYEKMQ (reference sequence). Losses at the gene ends were 6 bases for V and 6 bases for J; bases not matched to a gene: 14. The CDR3 spells CASRETQGPDPEQYF. The CDR3 coding sequence is TGTGCCAGCAGGGAAACACAGGGGCCCGACCCCGAGCAGTACTTC.

V is TRBV15 and J is TRBJ1-1, with D tentatively TRBD1 (6 bases). This CDR3 region has 17 residues. Germline V gene lookup returns CDR1 LNHNV and CDR2 YYDKDF (reference sequence). Trimming took off 1 base at V and 5 bases at J, with 20 bases between the two ends. As DNA, the CDR3 is TGTGCCACCAGCAGAGCCGGACAGACCCCTCTGCGGACTGAAGCTTTCTTT. It specifies CATSRAGQTPLRTEAFF.

The V and J genes are TRBV6-5 and TRBJ2-7, with 13 bases fitting TRBD2. Trimming at V came to 0 bases and at J to 6 bases, leaving 5 bases not matched to a gene. Germline-derived CDR1 and CDR2 are MNHEY and SVGAGI. The CDR3 contains 16 residues. The CDR3 sequence is CASSYSGLAGVSEQYF. CDR3 nucleotides: TGTGCCAGCAGTTACTCAGGACTAGCGGGAGTCTCCGAGCAGTACTTC.

The chain couples TRBV5-1 to TRBJ2-5; D is possibly TRBD2 (6 bases). Trimming pared 5 bases from V and 0 bases from J, leaving 11 bases between. The CDR3 runs 14 residues. CDR1 SGHRS and CDR2 YFSETQ come from the germline V gene. Here the CDR3 DNA reads TGCGCCAGCAGGGAGGGACGGTACCAAGAGACCCAGTACTTC. This gives the protein CASREGRYQETQYF. Using reference TRBV5-1 and TRBJ2-5 for the parts outside the CDR3, the full variable domain is KAGVTQTPRYLIKTRGQQVTLSCSPISGHRSVSWYQQTPGQGLQFLFEYFSETQRNKGNFPGRFSGRQFSNSRSEMNVSTLELGDSALYLCASREGRYQETQYFGPGTRLLVL.

The rearrangement links TRBV5-1 to TRBJ2-4, with D possibly being TRBD1 (5 bases). Per the germline V gene, CDR1 is SGHRS and CDR2 is YFSETQ. V was pared by 1 base and J by 4 bases, with 15 bases between. CDR3 length: 16 residues. Here the CDR3 DNA reads TGCGCCAGCAGCTTGTTTGGTGACAGAACGAAAAACATTCAGTACTTC. It translates to CASSLFGDRTKNIQYF.

A note on this clone: The junction does not match germline at one end; this may be a read error. V is TRBV27 and J is TRBJ1-6, with D possibly matching TRBD1 (5 bases). Germline V gene lookup returns CDR1 MNHEY and CDR2 SMNVEV (reference sequence). The CDR3 sequence is 17 residues long. CDR3 nucleotide sequence: TGTGCCAGCAGTCTGCCCCCGGGACTCTCCCATAATTCACCCCTCCACTTT. Translated, it gives CASSLPPGLSHNSPLHF.

This sequence joins TRBV2 and TRBJ2-1; 10 nucleotides agree with TRBD2. Germline V gene data show CDR1 as SNHLY and CDR2 as FYNNEI. The CDR3 has 16 residues. J lost 0 bases, V lost 5 bases, and 4 bases had no gene match. DNA for the CDR3: TGTGCCAGCAGTTACAGGACTAGCGGCTCCTACAATGAGCAGTTCTTC. It is translated as CASSYRTSGSYNEQFF.

This chain connects TRBV6-6 to TRBJ1-1; tentatively, D is TRBD1 (5 bases). The V end was cut by 2 bases, the J end by 0 bases, with 13 bases between. In germline, CDR1 is MNHNY, CDR2 SVGAGI (reference sequence). The CDR3 length is 16 residues. Here the CDR3 DNA reads TGTGCCAGCAGTTACCCCCCCGGGGGGGTGAACACTGAAGCTTTCTTT. Protein sequence: CASSYPPGGVNTEAFF.

This chain joins TRBV7-8 and TRBJ1-4, with 9 bases aligning to TRBD1. Germline V gene lookup returns CDR1 SGHVS and CDR2 FQNEAQ. The CDR3 is 14 amino acids. J was trimmed by 7 bases and V by 8 bases; bases with no gene match: 8. The DNA of the CDR3 is TGTGCCAGCGGACACAGGGGGCAAGGTGAAAAACTGTTTTTT. Translated: CASGHRGQGEKLFF.

This chain uses TRBV27 with TRBJ2-7; 15 nucleotides line up with TRBD2. This CDR3 region has 17 residues. CDR1 and CDR2 from the germline V gene are MNHEY and SMNVEV (reference sequence). V was clipped by 5 bases and J by 2 bases; unmatched bases: 7. DNA of the CDR3: TGTGCCAGCAGTGGAGCCGGGACTAGCGGGAGGACCTACGAGCAGTACTTC. This translates into CASSGAGTSGRTYEQYF.

The CDR3 region has the DNA TGTGCCAGCAGTTTATTTCCCGGGACTAGCTACGAGCAGTACTTC. Amino acids: CASSLFPGTSYEQYF. The rearrangement links TRBV28 to TRBJ2-7, with 8 bases matching TRBD2. V dropped 1 base and J dropped 3; count of bases not matched to a gene: 5. In germline, CDR1 is MDHEN, CDR2 SYDVKM. The CDR3 loop spans 15 amino acids.

The gene calls are TRBV28 and TRBJ2-1, with 12 bases that match TRBD2. Germline lookup yields CDR1 MDHEN and CDR2 SYDVKM. The trim removed 7 bases at V and 15 bases at J, leaving 16 bases unmatched. There are 15 residues in the CDR3. The CDR3 DNA follows: TGTGCCAGCAAGCCCCTGACTAGCGGGGGAGTTCTATGGTTCTTC. Protein sequence: CASKPLTSGGVLWFF.

This chain connects TRBV5-1 to TRBJ2-7; 7 nucleotides align to TRBD2. CDR1 and CDR2 from the germline V gene are SGHRS and YFSETQ. V shed 2 bases and J 2 bases; nucleotides not matched to a gene: 7. The CDR3 is 15 amino acids. The chain's CDR3 is CASSLSGTTPYEQYF. In nucleotides, the CDR3 is TGCGCCAGCAGCTTAAGCGGGACGACGCCCTACGAGCAGTACTTC.

The chain recombines TRBV15 with TRBJ1-5; D gene uncertain. The CDR3 totals 16 residues. Trimming cost V 0 bases and J 3 bases, with 12 bases left between them. Per germline, CDR1 LNHNV and CDR2 YYDKDF (reference sequence). The CDR3 DNA is TGTGCCACCAGCAGAGATTGGACTGACCTCAATCAGCCCCAGCATTTT. Its translation: CATSRDWTDLNQPQHF.

The J gene is TRBJ2-1, the V gene TRBV13, with 10 nucleotides matching TRBD2. V trimming: 1 base; J trimming: 5 bases; junction bases outside the gene matches: 8. CDR3 length equals 17 residues. Per germline, CDR1 PRHDT and CDR2 FYEKMQ (reference sequence). For the CDR3, the DNA is TGTGCCAGCAGCTTAGCCCCAGCGGGAGGGCCGAACAATGAGCAGTTCTTC. This encodes CASSLAPAGGPNNEQFF.

Note on this clone: One junction end does not reproduce the germline sequence, and a read error may be involved. The rearrangement uses TRBV28 and TRBJ1-2; 8 positions match TRBD1. CDR1 and CDR2 (germline): MDHEN, SYDVKM. The CDR3 has 16 amino acids. CDR3 protein: CASSSYEGQGTSYLIF. As DNA, the CDR3 is TGTGCCAGCAGTTCATACGAAGGACAGGGAACCTCCTATCTCATCTTC.

The chain employs TRBV7-3 and TRBJ2-1; 14 positions agree with TRBD2. The CDR3 has 21 residues. The V and J ends lost 5 bases and 0 bases, in that order; junction bases with no gene match: 15. Germline CDR1 reads SGHTA; CDR2 reads FQGTGA. CDR3 protein: CASSPSTPGTSGRYSYNEQFF. Here the CDR3 DNA reads TGTGCCAGCAGCCCATCCACCCCCGGGACTAGCGGGAGATACTCCTACAATGAGCAGTTCTTC.

This CDR3 is CATSASLLGQGASGELFF. The CDR3 region has the DNA TGTGCCACCAGTGCCTCCCTCCTGGGGCAGGGGGCCTCCGGGGAGCTGTTTTTT. The chain recombines TRBV24-1 with TRBJ2-2; 8 bases match TRBD1. This CDR3 region has 18 residues. Germline CDR1 and CDR2: KGHDR and SFDVKD. Trimming cost V 5 bases and J 6 bases; bases outside gene matches: 16.

The CDR3 loop is CASSMTGGVGSEQYF. The CDR3 region has the DNA TGTGCCAGCAGCATGACAGGGGGAGTAGGAAGCGAGCAGTACTTC. The chain links TRBV7-6 to TRBJ2-7; 9 positions agree with TRBD1. Germline V gene sequence: CDR1 SGHVS, CDR2 FNYEAQ. The CDR3 runs 15 residues. The trim removed 5 bases at V and 6 bases at J, leaving 11 bases unmatched.

The gene calls are TRBV5-1 and TRBJ2-5; 10 nucleotides align to TRBD2. Losses at the gene ends were 0 bases for V and 5 bases for J; bases not matched to a gene: 16. Germline V gene data show CDR1 as SGHRS and CDR2 as YFSETQ. CDR3 length: 19 amino acids. Here the CDR3 DNA reads TGCGCCAGCAGCTTGGGTCCCCTAGCGGGAGTCGGGTTAGAGGAGACCCAGTACTTC. Translating gives CASSLGPLAGVGLEETQYF.